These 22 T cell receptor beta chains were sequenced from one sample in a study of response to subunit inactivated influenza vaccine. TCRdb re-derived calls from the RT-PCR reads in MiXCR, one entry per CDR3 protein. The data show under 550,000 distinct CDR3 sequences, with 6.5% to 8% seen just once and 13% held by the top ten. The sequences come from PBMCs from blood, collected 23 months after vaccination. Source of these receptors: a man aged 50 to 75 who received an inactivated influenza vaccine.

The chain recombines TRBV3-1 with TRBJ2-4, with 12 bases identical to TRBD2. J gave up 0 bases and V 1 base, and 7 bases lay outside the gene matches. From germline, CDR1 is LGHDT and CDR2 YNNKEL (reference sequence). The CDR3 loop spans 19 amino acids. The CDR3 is CASSQVTSGGGLAKNIQYF. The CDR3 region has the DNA TGTGCCAGCAGCCAAGTGACTAGCGGGGGTGGACTAGCCAAAAACATTCAGTACTTC.

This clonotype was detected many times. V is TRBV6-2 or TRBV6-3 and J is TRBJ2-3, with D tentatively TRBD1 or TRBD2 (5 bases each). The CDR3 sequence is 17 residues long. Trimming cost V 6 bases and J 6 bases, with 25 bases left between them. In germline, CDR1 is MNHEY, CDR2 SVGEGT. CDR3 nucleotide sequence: TGTGCCAGCAGCCCAGGGTATGGACACGGGGCACAGGATACGCAGTATTTT. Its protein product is CASSPGYGHGAQDTQYF.

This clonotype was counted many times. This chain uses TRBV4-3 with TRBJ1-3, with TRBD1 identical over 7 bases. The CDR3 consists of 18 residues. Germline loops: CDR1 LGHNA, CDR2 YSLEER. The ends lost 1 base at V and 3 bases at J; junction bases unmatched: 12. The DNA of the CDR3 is TGCGCCAGCAGCCAAGGGGCCCAAGGGACAGATTTTGGAAACACCATATATTTT. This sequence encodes CASSQGAQGTDFGNTIYF.

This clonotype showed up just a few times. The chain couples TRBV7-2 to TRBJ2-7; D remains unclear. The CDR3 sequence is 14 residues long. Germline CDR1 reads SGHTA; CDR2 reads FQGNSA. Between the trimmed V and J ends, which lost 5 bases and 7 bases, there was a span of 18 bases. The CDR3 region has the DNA TGTGCCAGCAGCGCCGACCCTCACACCGATGAGCAGTACTTC. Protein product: CASSADPHTDEQYF.

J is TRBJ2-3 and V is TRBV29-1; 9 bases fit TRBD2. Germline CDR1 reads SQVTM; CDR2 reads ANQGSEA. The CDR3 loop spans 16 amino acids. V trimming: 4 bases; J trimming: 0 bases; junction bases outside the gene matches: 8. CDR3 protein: CSVAAGGASSTDTQYF. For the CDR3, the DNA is TGCAGCGTTGCTGCGGGAGGGGCCTCGAGCACAGATACGCAGTATTTT.

CDR3 amino acids: CSARAPGLATDTQYF. The CDR3 DNA sequence: TGCAGTGCTAGAGCCCCGGGACTAGCGACAGATACGCAGTATTTT. The rearrangement links TRBV20-1 to TRBJ2-3; 10 bases are a match to TRBD2. The CDR3 loop spans 15 amino acids. Trimming took 1 base from V and 3 from J; bases not matched to a gene: 4. Looked up from germline, CDR1 is DFQATT and CDR2 is SNEGSKA (reference sequence).

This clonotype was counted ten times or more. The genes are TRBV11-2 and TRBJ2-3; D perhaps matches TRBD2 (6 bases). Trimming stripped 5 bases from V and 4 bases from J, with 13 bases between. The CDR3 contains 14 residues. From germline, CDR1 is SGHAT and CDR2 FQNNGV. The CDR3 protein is CASSVIPGADTQYF. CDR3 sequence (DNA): TGTGCCAGCAGCGTAATCCCGGGGGCAGATACGCAGTATTTT. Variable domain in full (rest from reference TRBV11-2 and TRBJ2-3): EAGVAQSPRYKIIEKRQSVAFWCNPISGHATLYWYQQILGQGPKLLIQFQNNGVVDDSQLPKDRFSAERLKGVDSTLKIQPAKLEDSAVYLCASSVIPGADTQYFGPGTRLTVL.

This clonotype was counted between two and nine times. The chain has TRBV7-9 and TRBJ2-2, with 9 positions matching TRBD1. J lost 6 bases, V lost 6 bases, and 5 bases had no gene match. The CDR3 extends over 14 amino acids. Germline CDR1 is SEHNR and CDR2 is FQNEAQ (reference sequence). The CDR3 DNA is TGTGCCAGCAGGGGACAGGGCGACGCCGGGGAGCTGTTTTTT. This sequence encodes CASRGQGDAGELFF.

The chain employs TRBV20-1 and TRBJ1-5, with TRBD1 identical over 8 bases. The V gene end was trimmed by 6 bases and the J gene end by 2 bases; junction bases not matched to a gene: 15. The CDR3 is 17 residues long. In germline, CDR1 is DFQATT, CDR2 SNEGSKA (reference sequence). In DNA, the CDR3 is TGCAGTGCATCGAGAGCAAACAGGGGGTATGGCAATCAGCCCCAGCATTTT. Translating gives CSASRANRGYGNQPQHF.

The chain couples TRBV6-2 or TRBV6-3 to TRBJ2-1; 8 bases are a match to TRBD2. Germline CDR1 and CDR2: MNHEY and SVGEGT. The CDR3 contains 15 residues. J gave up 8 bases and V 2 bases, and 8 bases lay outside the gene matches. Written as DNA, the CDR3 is TGTGCCAGCAGTTACCGGCCGGGAGGGCCCGATGAGCAGTTCTTC. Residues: CASSYRPGGPDEQFF.

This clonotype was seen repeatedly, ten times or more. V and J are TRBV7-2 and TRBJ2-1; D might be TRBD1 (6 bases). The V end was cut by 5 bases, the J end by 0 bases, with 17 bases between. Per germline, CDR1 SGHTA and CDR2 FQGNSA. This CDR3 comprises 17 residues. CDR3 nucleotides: TGTGCCAGCAGCCCCTACAGGGTGCCCAGCTCCTACAATGAGCAGTTCTTC. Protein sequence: CASSPYRVPSSYNEQFF. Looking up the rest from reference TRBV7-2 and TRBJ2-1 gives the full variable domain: GAGVSQSPSNKVTEKGKDVELRCDPISGHTALYWYRQSLGQGLEFLIYFQGNSAPDKSGLPSDRFSAERTGGSVSTLTIQRTQQEDSAVYLCASSPYRVPSSYNEQFFGPGTRLTVL.

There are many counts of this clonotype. The CDR3 coding sequence is TGCGCCAGCAGCTTGGAATTCTACGAGCAGTACTTC. This gives the protein CASSLEFYEQYF. The genes are TRBV5-1 and TRBJ2-7; D not resolved. The V end lost 0 bases, the J end lost 3 bases, and 4 bases lay between the germline ends. CDR3 length equals 12 residues. The germline V gene encodes CDR1 SGHRS and CDR2 YFSETQ.

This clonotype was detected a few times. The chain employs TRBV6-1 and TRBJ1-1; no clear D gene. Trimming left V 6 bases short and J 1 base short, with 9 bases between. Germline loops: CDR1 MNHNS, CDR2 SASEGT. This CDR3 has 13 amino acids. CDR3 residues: CASSGRRNTEAFF. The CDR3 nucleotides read TGTGCCAGCAGCGGACGGCGGAACACTGAAGCTTTCTTT.

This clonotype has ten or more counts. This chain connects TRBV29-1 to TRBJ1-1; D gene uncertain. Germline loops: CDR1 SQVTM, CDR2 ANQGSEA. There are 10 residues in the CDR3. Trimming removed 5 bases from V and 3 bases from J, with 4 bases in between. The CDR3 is CSVYHTEAFF. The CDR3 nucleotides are TGCAGCGTTTACCACACTGAAGCTTTCTTT.

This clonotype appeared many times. This CDR3 is CASSLGERGEQFF. The CDR3 nucleotides read TGTGCCAGCAGTTTGGGGGAGAGGGGTGAGCAGTTCTTC. V and J are TRBV6-5 and TRBJ2-1; the D call may be TRBD1 or TRBD2 (5 bases each). This CDR3 is 13 amino acids long. Germline V CDR1 and CDR2: MNHEY, SVGAGI. V was trimmed by 4 bases and J by 9 bases, leaving 13 bases between them.

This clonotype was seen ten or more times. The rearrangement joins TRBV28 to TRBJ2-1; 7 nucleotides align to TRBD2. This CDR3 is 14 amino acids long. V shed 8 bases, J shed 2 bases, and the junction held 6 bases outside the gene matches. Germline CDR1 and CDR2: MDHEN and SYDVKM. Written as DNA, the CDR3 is TGTGCCAGCCGAGCGGGATTAACCTACAATGAGCAGTTCTTC. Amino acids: CASRAGLTYNEQFF.

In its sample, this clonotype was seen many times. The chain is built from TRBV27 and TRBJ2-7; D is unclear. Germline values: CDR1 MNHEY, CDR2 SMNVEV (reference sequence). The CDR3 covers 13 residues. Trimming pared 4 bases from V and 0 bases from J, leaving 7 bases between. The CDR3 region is CASSSLFSYEQYF. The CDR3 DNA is TGTGCCAGCAGTTCGCTATTCTCCTACGAGCAGTACTTC.

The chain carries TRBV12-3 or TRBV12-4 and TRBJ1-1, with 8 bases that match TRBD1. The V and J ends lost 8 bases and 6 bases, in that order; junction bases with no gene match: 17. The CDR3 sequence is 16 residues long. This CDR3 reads CASSKGGPGGWSEAFF. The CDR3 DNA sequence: TGTGCCAGCTCTAAAGGGGGACCAGGGGGCTGGTCTGAAGCTTTCTTT.

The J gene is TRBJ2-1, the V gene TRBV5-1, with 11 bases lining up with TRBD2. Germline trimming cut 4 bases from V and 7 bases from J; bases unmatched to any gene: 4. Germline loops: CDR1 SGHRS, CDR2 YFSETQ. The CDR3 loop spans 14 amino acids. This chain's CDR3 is CASSNSGGGNEQFF. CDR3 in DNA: TGCGCCAGCAGCAATAGCGGGGGGGGGAATGAGCAGTTCTTC. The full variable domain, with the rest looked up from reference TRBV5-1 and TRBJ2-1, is KAGVTQTPRYLIKTRGQQVTLSCSPISGHRSVSWYQQTPGQGLQFLFEYFSETQRNKGNFPGRFSGRQFSNSRSEMNVSTLELGDSALYLCASSNSGGGNEQFFGPGTRLTVL.

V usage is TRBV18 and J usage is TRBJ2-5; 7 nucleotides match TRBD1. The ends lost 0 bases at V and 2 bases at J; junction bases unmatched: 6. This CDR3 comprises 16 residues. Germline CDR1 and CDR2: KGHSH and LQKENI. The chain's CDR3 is CASSPPTGTAQETQYF. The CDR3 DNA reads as TGTGCCAGCTCACCACCTACCGGGACAGCACAAGAGACCCAGTACTTC.

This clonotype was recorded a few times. The CDR3 DNA follows: TGCAGTGCTAGCCTACCGACAGGTTCCACAGATACGCAGTATTTT. This translates into CSASLPTGSTDTQYF. The gene calls are TRBV20-1 and TRBJ2-3, with D perhaps matching TRBD1 (6 bases). The length of the CDR3 is 15 residues. The V end was cut by 3 bases, the J end by 2 bases, with 15 bases between. The germline V gene encodes CDR1 DFQATT and CDR2 SNEGSKA (reference sequence).

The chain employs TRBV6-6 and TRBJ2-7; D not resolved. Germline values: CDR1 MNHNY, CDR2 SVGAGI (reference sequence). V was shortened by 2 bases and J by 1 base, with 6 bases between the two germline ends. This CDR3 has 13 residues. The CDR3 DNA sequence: TGTGCCAGCAGTTACGCGTATTCCTACGAGCAGTACTTC. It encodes CASSYAYSYEQYF.